Reported below is one TCR beta chain. This clone appeared a few times. Its binding antigen is unknown. Base qualities were left out, and no much larger clone turns up one base away. The data were taken from a study of neoadjuvant anti-PD-1 for oral cavity cancer (dated by TCRdb to the early 2020s). Regarding the study in general: Before curative-intent surgical resection, most patients were given three to four biweekly doses of nivolumab at 3 mg/kg. Under RECIST 1.1, patients with complete response, partial response or stable disease were classed as responders, and patients with progression were classed as non-responders. The parent correlative cohort included about a dozen patients, with a 33% response rate. Patients without progression received a fourth nivolumab dose around day 43 and underwent definitive surgical resection on days 50-56.

The germline ends are 13 bases apart after V is trimmed by 0 bases and J by 5 bases. From the cysteine through the phenylalanine, the CDR3 covers 16 amino acids. The sequence is cut down to CDR3 DNA, 48 bases in frame from base 1. Based on the germline V gene (reference sequence), the CDR1 and CDR2 sequences are LNHNV and YYDKDF. For deep sequencing, each PBMC sample was run in six replicates, with libraries mostly built from 400 to 500 ng of input genomic DNA. The immunoSEQ hsTCRbeta kit was used to prepare TCRbeta libraries according to the manufacturer's instructions. Sequencing of the completed libraries took place using an Illumina NovaSeq 6000 S4 flow cell after they had been pooled to 2.5 to 3.5 nM. The authors' pipeline ran thus. The immunoSEQ Analyzer handled quality control and preprocessing of the raw data. The analysis was limited to productive rearrangements, and each clonotype was defined by a unique CDR3 amino acid sequence. Repertoire clonality was estimated as the Gini-Simpson index, which was computed with the R package tcR. Student's t test was used to compare Gini indices, and Pearson correlation was used to assess associations with tumor size change. Held by TCRdb, this immuneACCESS table contains in-frame sequences only and omits some clones. Under half of the omission traces to an unresolved V gene where checked; the cause of the rest is unknown. From that table come the V and J calls and clone size; the DNA was used to work out D and trimming. This sample is represented by 63,000 or so clones; 86% of them were singletons. The ten most abundant clones make up around 2.7% of the sample.

The sample's time point, from its label and the paper: after neoadjuvant nivolumab, at surgical resection. Patients had been newly diagnosed with stage II-IVA oral cavity squamous cell carcinoma, and no prior systemic or radiation treatment had been given to the patients. The cohort was made up of patients with locally advanced, HPV-negative oral cavity squamous cell carcinoma. Peripheral blood mononuclear cells were analyzed directly and were not maintained or expanded in culture. Samples came from a longitudinal correlative study of a single-arm phase II trial of neoadjuvant nivolumab in oral cavity squamous cell carcinoma. Subject-matched pre- and post-treatment PBMCs and tumors from three responders and three non-responders were subjected to genomic DNA-based TCRbeta sequencing. Peripheral blood mononuclear cells were collected before nivolumab treatment and were collected again after treatment, at the time of surgery. The Maxwell RSC DNA from Cells kit was used to isolate genomic DNA from PBMCs.

Findings and caveats that apply to the study as a whole: TCR analyses included only a few patients per response group, and the authors called for larger cohorts for validation. After neoadjuvant nivolumab, significantly higher T cell clonality (Gini index) was found within PBMCs in non-responders than in responders. Higher pretreatment blood Treg/Th17 ratios correlated with higher pretreatment blood TCRbeta clonality and lower post-treatment tumor TCRbeta clonality.

Recombination connected TRBV15 to TRBJ1-4, with the D gene call left open. This sequence originates from a person aged 35-80 years with oral cavity squamous cell carcinoma. Specimen: PBMCs, collected after nivolumab (anti-PD-1) treatment. The DNA sequence is TGTGCCACCAGCAGAGATAAAGGCGGACGGAATGAAAAACTGTTTTTT. This encodes CATSRDKGGRNEKLFF.